A selection of T cell receptor beta chains follows, all from one sample in a study of blood T cell repertoires in COVID-19. Repertoires were generated with immunoSEQ multiplex PCR, while TCRdb's copy carries only in-frame clones and drops some. The sample comprises approximately 170,000 clones, 84% of which are singletons, and 2.5% to 3% rests with the top ten. The sequenced material came from peripheral blood. These receptor sequences come from a woman older than 75 with COVID-19, enrolled during active disease. CDR3s include the opening cysteine and the closing phenylalanine or tryptophan. The order of the fields is D gene, J gene, clone size, CDR3 length, V gene, CDR3 DNA, CDR3 protein. D genes are given only for firm matches. Size tells how often a clone was seen (once, few, many) or the class of an expanded clone, and some rows leave it out.

.	TRBJ1-2	.	13	TRBV6-2/TRBV6-3	TGTGCCAGCAGTAGGGGGTTCGGCTATGGCTACACCTTC	CASSRGFGYGYTF
.	TRBJ2-1	.	13	TRBV10-3	TGTGCCATCAACTCGGGGGCCTACAATGAGCAGTTCTTC	CAINSGAYNEQFF
.	TRBJ1-3	few	14	TRBV6-5	TGTGCCAGCAGCCCCCTTGGAGCCGGAAACACCATATATTTT	CASSPLGAGNTIYF
.	TRBJ2-3	once	13	TRBV30	TGTGCCTGGACGGCAGGGCTGGGAGATACGCAGTATTTT	CAWTAGLGDTQYF
TRBD1	TRBJ2-1	.	13	TRBV25-1	TGTGCCAGCAGTGACATTACAGGGGATGAGCAGTTCTTC	CASSDITGDEQFF
TRBD1	TRBJ1-2	.	13	TRBV18	TGTGCCAGCTCACTGGGACAGGGCTATGGCTACACCTTC	CASSLGQGYGYTF
.	TRBJ2-7	.	14	TRBV7-9	TGTGCCAGCAGCTTTGGAGCCCTGACCTACGAGCAGTACTTC	CASSFGALTYEQYF
TRBD2	TRBJ2-7	.	15	TRBV18	TGTGCCAGCTCACCCTATAGCGGGGGGGCTTCCGAGCAGTACTTC	CASSPYSGGASEQYF
TRBD1	TRBJ2-3	.	12	TRBV2	TGTGCCAGCAGTTTGGGACAGGGGACGCAGTATTTT	CASSLGQGTQYF
TRBD1	TRBJ2-5	.	17	TRBV2	TGTGCCAGCAGTGCACCGGGACAGGGCCACTTCCAAGAGACCCAGTACTTC	CASSAPGQGHFQETQYF
TRBD2	TRBJ2-2	.	20	TRBV4-2	TGTGCCAGCAGCCAAGGGACTAGCGGGGGGGCCCCGAGGGTTGGCGGGGAGCTGTTTTTT	CASSQGTSGGAPRVGGELFF
TRBD1	TRBJ1-2	.	13	TRBV4-3	TGCGCCAGCAGCCCACAGGGGGAACGAGGCTACACCTTC	CASSPQGERGYTF
TRBD1	TRBJ2-3	once	14	TRBV4-1	TGCGCCAGCAGCCCGGACAGGAACACAGATACGCAGTATTTT	CASSPDRNTDTQYF
TRBD1	TRBJ2-7	.	17	TRBV6-4	TGTGCCAGCAGTGACTCTACACAGGGGCTAGCAACCTACGAGCAGTACTTC	CASSDSTQGLATYEQYF
TRBD1	TRBJ2-6	.	17	TRBV5-5	TGTGCCAGCAGTGGGACAGGGGGTACTGCTGGGGCCAACGTCCTGACTTTC	CASSGTGGTAGANVLTF
.	TRBJ1-5	.	14	TRBV30	TGTGCCTGGAGTGGGGTAGGGGACAATCAGCCCCAGCATTTT	CAWSGVGDNQPQHF
.	TRBJ2-1	.	17	TRBV27	TGTGCCAGCAGTTTTATTCAGGGGACGGGACCGAACAATGAGCAGTTCTTC	CASSFIQGTGPNNEQFF
.	TRBJ2-1	.	15	TRBV18	TGTGCCAGCTCAGGGCTAAGGAGGAGCTACAATGAGCAGTTCTTC	CASSGLRRSYNEQFF
.	TRBJ1-5	.	13	TRBV6-2/TRBV6-3	TGTGCCAGCAGTTATTTCGGGGATCAGCCCCAGCATTTT	CASSYFGDQPQHF
.	TRBJ2-7	.	12	TRBV30	TGTGCCTGGAGTGTAAACGAGAGCGAGCAGTACTTC	CAWSVNESEQYF
.	TRBJ1-6	.	16	TRBV21-1	TGTGCCAGCAGCAGCCCGGGACAGACCTTTAATTCACCCCTCCACTTT	CASSSPGQTFNSPLHF
TRBD2	TRBJ2-5	.	16	TRBV18	TGTGCCAGCTCACCACCTGGGACTAGCAGACAAGAGACCCAGTACTTC	CASSPPGTSRQETQYF
TRBD2	TRBJ2-3	.	15	TRBV3-1/TRBV3-2	TGTGCCAGCAGCCTACTAGCGGGGAACACAGATACGCAGTATTTT	CASSLLAGNTDTQYF
TRBD1	TRBJ1-1	.	13	TRBV29-1	TGCAGCGTTACCTGGACAGGTGTCACTGAAGCTTTCTTT	CSVTWTGVTEAFF
.	TRBJ2-2	.	13	TRBV18	TGTGCCAGCTCTCTGGGACTCGACGCCAGGCTGTTTTTT	CASSLGLDARLFF
.	TRBJ2-3	few	16	TRBV24-1	TGTGCCACCAGTGATTCAAGGGCTCGGGAGCTGGATACGCAGTATTTT	CATSDSRARELDTQYF
.	TRBJ1-3	few	14	TRBV28	TGTGCCACCGAGAGGGGGAACTCTGGAAACACCATATATTTT	CATERGNSGNTIYF
TRBD1	TRBJ1-2	.	14	TRBV6-5	TGTGCCAGCGCAATCGGGACAGGGAAATATGGCTACACCTTC	CASAIGTGKYGYTF
TRBD2	TRBJ2-1	.	15	TRBV7-2	TGTGCCAGCAGCGAACTAGCGGGGGTTTACAATGAGCAGTTCTTC	CASSELAGVYNEQFF
TRBD2	TRBJ2-3	.	16	TRBV10-3	TGTGCCATCAGTTTTCTAGCGGGAGGGAGCACAGATACGCAGTATTTT	CAISFLAGGSTDTQYF
.	TRBJ2-7	.	13	TRBV2	TGTGCCAGCAGGCCCGGGACTTCTCACGAGCAGTACTTC	CASRPGTSHEQYF
.	TRBJ1-5	.	14	TRBV5-5	TGTGCCAGCAGCTTGTGGGGCGTTGGCCAGCCCCAGCATTTT	CASSLWGVGQPQHF
TRBD1	TRBJ1-1	.	12	TRBV27	TGTGCCAGCAGCAGACAGGGAACTGAAGCTTTCTTT	CASSRQGTEAFF
.	TRBJ2-7	.	16	TRBV7-9	TGTGCCAGCAGCTTAGGCCAGGTAGATAACCCCTACGAGCAGTACTTC	CASSLGQVDNPYEQYF
TRBD1	TRBJ2-1	.	14	TRBV24-1	TGTGCCACCAGTGGACAGGGGGCTTGGAATGAGCAGTTCTTC	CATSGQGAWNEQFF
TRBD2	TRBJ2-1	.	17	TRBV10-3	TGTGCCATCAGGGTTCTAGCGGGGGGCCGGACAGACAATGAGCAGTTCTTC	CAIRVLAGGRTDNEQFF
TRBD1	TRBJ2-7	.	14	TRBV2	TGTGCCAGCAGCCAGGGGGTACTCTCCTACGAGCAGTACTTC	CASSQGVLSYEQYF
TRBD1	TRBJ1-2	.	14	TRBV30	TGTGCCTGTACTGGACAGGGGTTAAACTATGGCTACACCTTC	CACTGQGLNYGYTF
TRBD1	TRBJ1-4	.	15	TRBV7-2	TGTGCCAGCAGCCCCTTACCCCACAGGGGTGAAAAACTGTTTTTT	CASSPLPHRGEKLFF
.	TRBJ1-6	once	14	TRBV9	TGTGCCAGCAGCGTAGGAGGGATTAATTCACCCCTCCACTTT	CASSVGGINSPLHF
TRBD1	TRBJ1-1	.	14	TRBV2	TGTGCCAGCAGTACGGACAGGGGGTACACTGAAGCTTTCTTT	CASSTDRGYTEAFF
TRBD2	TRBJ2-7	.	15	TRBV7-2	TGTGCCAGCAGCTTAGTTAGCGGGAGTTCACACGAGCAGTACTTC	CASSLVSGSSHEQYF
.	TRBJ1-4	.	15	TRBV6-2/TRBV6-3	TGTGCCAGCAGTTATATTTCGGGAAATAATGAAAAACTGTTTTTT	CASSYISGNNEKLFF
TRBD2	TRBJ2-7	.	17	TRBV6-2/TRBV6-3	TGTGCCAGCAGTTTTCCTTTGACTAGCGGGGGAGCCTACGAGCAGTACTTC	CASSFPLTSGGAYEQYF
.	TRBJ1-2	few	15	TRBV7-3	TGTGCCAGCAGCTTAACGTCAGGTTTGGGCTATGGCTACACCTTC	CASSLTSGLGYGYTF